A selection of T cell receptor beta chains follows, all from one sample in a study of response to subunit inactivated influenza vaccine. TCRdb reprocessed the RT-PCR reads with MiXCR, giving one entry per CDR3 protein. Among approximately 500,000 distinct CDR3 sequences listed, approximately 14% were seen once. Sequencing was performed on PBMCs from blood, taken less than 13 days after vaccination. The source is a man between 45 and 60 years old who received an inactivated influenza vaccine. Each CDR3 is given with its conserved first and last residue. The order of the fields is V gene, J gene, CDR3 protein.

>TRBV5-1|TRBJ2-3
CASSLGPRTSGNTDTQYF
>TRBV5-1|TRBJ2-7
CASSLASGFEQYF
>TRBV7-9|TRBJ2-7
CASSSRQKHSYEQYF
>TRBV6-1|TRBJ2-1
CASSQDRVGNEQFF
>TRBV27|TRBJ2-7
CASSLGTGANEQYF
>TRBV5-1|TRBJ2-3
CASSHTSPGLSTDTQYF
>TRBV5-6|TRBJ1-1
CASSLAGPNTEAFF
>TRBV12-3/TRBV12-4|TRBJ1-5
CASSLAGGQPQHF
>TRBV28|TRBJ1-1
CASSLPGQGRRTEAFF
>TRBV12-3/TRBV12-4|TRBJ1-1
CASSSQGTSGAAFF
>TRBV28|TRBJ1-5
CASSSIGQGNQPQHF
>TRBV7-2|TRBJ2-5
CASSLLGLEETQYF
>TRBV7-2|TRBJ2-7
CASSLESGGRGEQYF
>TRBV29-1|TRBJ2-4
CSVEVIAKNIQYF
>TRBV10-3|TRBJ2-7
CALSPALNDEQYF
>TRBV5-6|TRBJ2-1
CASSLDSGAYNEQFF
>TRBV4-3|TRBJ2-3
CASSQDITSGTTDTQYF
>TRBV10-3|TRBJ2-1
CAISESTSGRRSSYNEQFF